This is a list of T cell receptor beta chains from one sample in a study of blood T cell repertoires in COVID-19. TCRdb's table, derived via immunoSEQ multiplex PCR, lists solely in-frame clones and lacks some. The sample records 150,000 to 200,000 clones, about 89% being singletons. The sequenced sample consisted of peripheral blood. The receptors shown here come from a man aged 40-49 years with acute or convalescent COVID-19. The CDR3 runs from the conserved cysteine through the conserved F or W. Fields, in order: D gene, V gene, clone size, J gene, CDR3 protein, CDR3 DNA. The D gene is left open where the match is weak. A clone size is listed for some rows: how often the clone was seen (once, few, many), or a class if it is expanded.

TRBD1	TRBV15	NA	TRBJ1-2	CATSVRDSYGYTF	TGTGCCACCAGCGTCCGGGACAGCTATGGCTACACCTTC
TRBD1	TRBV5-1	NA	TRBJ1-4	CASSELQGSGEKLFF	TGCGCCAGCAGCGAATTACAGGGGAGCGGTGAAAAACTGTTTTTT
TRBD1	TRBV5-1	NA	TRBJ1-3	CASSLEPGQGNTIYF	TGCGCCAGCAGCTTGGAACCGGGACAGGGAAACACCATATATTTT
NA	TRBV7-9	NA	TRBJ2-2	CASSLDGDWDTGELFF	TGTGCCAGCAGCTTAGACGGGGATTGGGACACCGGGGAGCTGTTTTTT
TRBD1	TRBV4-3	NA	TRBJ2-3	CASSTGTGGWYTQYF	TGCGCCAGCAGCACCGGGACAGGGGGCTGGTATACGCAGTATTTT
TRBD2	TRBV9	NA	TRBJ2-2	CASSGGTSSITGELFF	TGTGCCAGCAGCGGTGGGACTAGCTCGATTACCGGGGAGCTGTTTTTT
TRBD2	TRBV27	NA	TRBJ2-3	CASAGGGYTDTQYF	TGTGCCAGCGCTGGCGGGGGTTACACAGATACGCAGTATTTT
TRBD1	TRBV9	NA	TRBJ1-6	CASSVGQGHSPLHF	TGTGCCAGCAGCGTAGGACAGGGGCATTCACCCCTCCACTTT
TRBD1	TRBV19	NA	TRBJ1-1	CASTEGQMNTEAFF	TGTGCCAGTACCGAGGGACAGATGAACACTGAAGCTTTCTTT
TRBD1	TRBV27	NA	TRBJ1-1	CASIGLRGRKAFF	TGTGCCAGCATCGGCCTCAGGGGGAGGAAAGCTTTCTTT
NA	TRBV5-1	NA	TRBJ2-2	CASRPTGNTGELFF	TGCGCCAGCAGGCCGACAGGGAACACCGGGGAGCTGTTTTTT
NA	TRBV7-3	NA	TRBJ2-1	CASSPRGGSYNEQFF	TGTGCCAGCAGCCCGAGGGGGGGTTCCTACAATGAGCAGTTCTTC
TRBD1	TRBV6-5	NA	TRBJ1-5	CASWDRANQPQHF	TGTGCCAGCTGGGACAGGGCCAATCAGCCCCAGCATTTT
NA	TRBV4-2	NA	TRBJ2-7	CASSQDLQGPGYEQYF	TGTGCCAGCAGCCAAGACTTACAGGGCCCGGGGTACGAGCAGTACTTC
NA	TRBV2	few	TRBJ1-4	CASRGLTATNEKLFF	TGTGCCAGCAGGGGGCTGACAGCAACTAATGAAAAACTGTTTTTT
NA	TRBV5-1	few	TRBJ2-7	CASSIQTDTYEQYF	TGCGCCAGCAGCATCCAGACAGATACCTACGAGCAGTACTTC
NA	TRBV6-2/TRBV6-3	NA	TRBJ2-5	CASSSDLARDETQYF	TGTGCCAGCAGTTCCGACTTAGCGCGTGATGAGACCCAGTACTTC
TRBD1	TRBV12-5	NA	TRBJ2-7	CASGLASGTGVFEQYF	TGTGCTAGTGGTTTGGCCTCCGGGACAGGGGTTTTCGAGCAGTACTTC
TRBD2	TRBV6-4	few	TRBJ2-3	CASSGTSGGTDTQYF	TGTGCCAGCAGTGGGACTAGCGGGGGCACAGATACGCAGTATTTT
NA	TRBV24-1	NA	TRBJ2-3	CATSDSRGDTQYF	TGTGCCACCAGTGACTCTAGAGGGGATACGCAGTATTTT
NA	TRBV5-4	NA	TRBJ1-4	CASSYPGSTNEKLFF	TGTGCCAGCAGCTATCCGGGATCAACTAATGAAAAACTGTTTTTT
TRBD2	TRBV2	NA	TRBJ2-7	CASSGLAGGRYEQYF	TGTGCCAGCAGTGGACTAGCGGGGGGGCGGTACGAGCAGTACTTC
TRBD1	TRBV7-2	NA	TRBJ2-1	CASSPRRGPSSYNEQFF	TGTGCCAGCAGCCCGCGTAGGGGGCCTAGCTCCTACAATGAGCAGTTCTTC
TRBD1	TRBV12-5	NA	TRBJ1-6	CASGLQGVSPLHF	TGTGCTAGTGGGCTCCAGGGGGTCTCACCCCTCCACTTT
NA	TRBV5-1	NA	TRBJ2-1	CASSLEGSYNEQFF	TGCGCCAGCAGCTTGGAGGGGTCCTACAATGAGCAGTTCTTC
NA	TRBV2	once	TRBJ1-3	CASSFITGSGNTIYF	TGTGCCAGCAGTTTTATTACAGGGTCTGGAAACACCATATATTTT
NA	TRBV6-5	once	TRBJ1-4	CASSSKGEKLFF	TGTGCCAGCAGCTCGAAGGGGGAAAAACTGTTTTTT
NA	TRBV6-5	once	TRBJ1-5	CASRTASNQPQHF	TGTGCCAGCAGGACAGCGAGCAATCAGCCCCAGCATTTT
TRBD2	TRBV19	NA	TRBJ2-1	CASSIRQDFRRGDNEQFF	TGTGCCAGTAGTATAAGGCAGGACTTCCGGCGGGGGGACAATGAGCAGTTCTTC
TRBD1	TRBV6-5	NA	TRBJ1-3	CASSYTGGAGNTIYF	TGTGCCAGCAGTTACACAGGGGGAGCTGGAAACACCATATATTTT
NA	TRBV4-3	NA	TRBJ1-1	CASSPGRWGLTEAFF	TGCGCCAGCAGCCCAGGGAGGTGGGGTCTCACTGAAGCTTTCTTT
NA	TRBV5-6	NA	TRBJ2-2	CASSLAAANTGELFF	TGTGCCAGCAGCTTGGCAGCGGCGAACACCGGGGAGCTGTTTTTT
TRBD1	TRBV5-4	NA	TRBJ2-4	CASSLAGTAKWEDKNIQYF	TGTGCCAGCAGCTTGGCCGGGACAGCAAAATGGGAAGACAAAAACATTCAGTACTTC
TRBD1	TRBV13	NA	TRBJ1-3	CASSLIRGQGHTIYF	TGTGCCAGCAGCTTAATCCGTGGACAGGGACACACCATATATTTT
TRBD1	TRBV15	once	TRBJ2-1	CATSSQIPGQAYNEQFF	TGTGCCACCAGCTCCCAAATACCGGGACAGGCCTACAATGAGCAGTTCTTC
NA	TRBV5-5	NA	TRBJ2-1	CASSLFYRERNEQFF	TGTGCCAGCAGCTTGTTCTACAGGGAAAGGAATGAGCAGTTCTTC
TRBD1	TRBV6-4	NA	TRBJ1-6	CASRETGYNSPLHF	TGTGCCAGCAGGGAGACAGGGTACAATTCACCCCTCCACTTT
NA	TRBV5-1	NA	TRBJ2-1	CASSLGQLLEQFF	TGCGCCAGCAGCTTGGGACAGCTACTTGAGCAGTTCTTC
NA	TRBV30	NA	TRBJ1-4	CAWSRQWSLGEKLFF	TGTGCCTGGAGTAGACAGTGGAGTTTAGGGGAAAAACTGTTTTTT
TRBD1	TRBV7-9	NA	TRBJ1-1	CASSSRQGTTEAFF	TGTGCCAGCAGCTCCAGACAGGGGACCACTGAAGCTTTCTTT
NA	TRBV6-5	NA	TRBJ1-1	CASSYGGEAFF	TGTGCCAGCAGTTACGGGGGGGAAGCTTTCTTT
NA	TRBV5-6	NA	TRBJ2-7	CASSFRQVWINEQYF	TGTGCCAGCAGCTTTAGACAGGTGTGGATCAACGAGCAGTACTTC
TRBD1	TRBV28	NA	TRBJ2-7	CASSSQRGQGLYEQYF	TGTGCCAGCAGTTCTCAGAGGGGACAGGGACTCTACGAGCAGTACTTC
NA	TRBV10-3	NA	TRBJ2-7	CAISEGTSEQYF	TGTGCCATCAGTGAGGGGACTTCCGAGCAGTACTTC
NA	TRBV6-1	NA	TRBJ1-5	CASSGVGGVQSNQPQHF	TGTGCCAGCAGTGGAGTTGGCGGGGTACAGAGCAATCAGCCCCAGCATTTT
NA	TRBV2	NA	TRBJ1-6	CAGNSDRGGSPLHF	TGTGCCGGGAATTCGGATCGGGGGGGCTCACCCCTCCACTTT
NA	TRBV7-2	NA	TRBJ1-2	CASSAKAGNYGYTF	TGTGCCAGCAGCGCTAAGGCCGGGAACTATGGCTACACCTTC
NA	TRBV21-1	few	TRBJ1-2	CASSAWDNTRYGYTF	TGTGCCAGCAGCGCTTGGGACAACACTCGCTATGGCTACACCTTC
NA	TRBV6-5	NA	TRBJ1-2	CASKTDFDGYTF	TGTGCCAGCAAGACGGACTTCGATGGCTACACCTTC
NA	TRBV11-1	NA	TRBJ1-1	CASLGPGDEAFF	TGTGCCAGCCTGGGGCCGGGAGATGAAGCTTTCTTT
NA	TRBV24-1	NA	TRBJ2-7	CATSAGQSYEQYF	TGTGCCACCAGTGCTGGACAGTCCTACGAGCAGTACTTC
TRBD1	TRBV4-1	NA	TRBJ2-7	CASSTDRGDYEQYF	TGCGCCAGCAGCACCGACAGGGGAGACTACGAGCAGTACTTC
NA	TRBV12-3/TRBV12-4	NA	TRBJ1-1	CASSWGRALEAFF	TGTGCCAGCAGTTGGGGCAGAGCCCTTGAAGCTTTCTTT
NA	TRBV28	NA	TRBJ2-1	CASSFVRGGSYNEQFF	TGTGCCAGCAGTTTCGTAAGGGGGGGTTCCTACAATGAGCAGTTCTTC